The T cell receptor (beta chain) described here comes from a study of blood T cell repertoires in COVID-19 (TCRdb year 2020). As for the study more broadly: The collaborator samples originated in the United States, Italy and Spain and spanned the acute and convalescent phases of COVID-19. Samples came from the ongoing ImmuneRACE study (first 160 participants) plus 1,254 subjects from 6 global collaborators. The material from the prospective study consisted of cDNA or gDNA derived from T cells, B-cell-depleted T cells, or PBMCs. Subjects who had been exposed to COVID-19, were actively infected with it, or had recovered from it provided the deeply sampled blood TCRbeta repertoires that made up the dataset. HLA class I and class II types, where available, came from metadata supplied by the sample provider rather than from assay-based typing. The repertoires were made available in a free public database intended to serve as a resource for research on the immune response to SARS-CoV-2. Sample metadata almost always included a de-identified subject ID, COVID-19 status, age in years and sex.

The immunoSEQ Assay, a bias-controlled multiplex PCR, was used to amplify TCRbeta CDR3 regions from genomic DNA. The original pipeline was this. The number of nucleated cells in each sample was estimated from the amplification of reference gene primers within the assay. To quantify the absolute abundance of each unique TCRbeta CDR3 rearrangement, sequence reads were collapsed and filtered. For each sample, productive Simpson clonality was calculated as the square root of Simpson's diversity index across productive rearrangements. TCRdb holds this immuneACCESS table with in-frame rearrangements only. Some clones are missing; in checked studies, unresolved V genes explain under half, and the rest has no known cause. The DNA gave D and trimming, while V, J and clone size come from that table. In all, the sample holds some 300,000 clones, and approximately 90% of those were seen once. The ten most abundant clones make up approximately 2.4% of the sample.

Whole blood was collected in K2EDTA tubes by collaborating institutions according to the institutions' own protocols. Collaborator samples were shipped for TCRbeta analysis as frozen whole blood, isolated PBMCs, or DNA extracted from either sample type. From the germline V gene, CDR1 is MNHEY and CDR2 is SVGAGI. Germline trimming amounts to 2 bases on V and 4 bases on J, with 9 as the count of junction bases outside the gene matches. The CDR3, cysteine through phenylalanine, is 16 amino acids long. This entry keeps only the CDR3 DNA: 48 bases, framed from base 1. Broader findings and caveats from the paper: The amount of clinical and demographic metadata varied by source and participant and was provided uncurated.

As concerns this clone: Its antigen target is currently unknown. Nothing much larger sits one base from this clone, and base qualities are not available.

The sequencing input was peripheral blood. This TCR was recovered from a man between 18 and 29 years old with active or convalescent COVID-19. The chain is assembled from TRBV6-5 and TRBJ2-3; the junction holds 7 bases that match TRBD2. CDR3 sequence: CASSYRVAGAADTQYF. In nucleotides, the sequence is TGTGCCAGCAGTTACAGGGTGGCGGGAGCGGCAGATACGCAGTATTTT.